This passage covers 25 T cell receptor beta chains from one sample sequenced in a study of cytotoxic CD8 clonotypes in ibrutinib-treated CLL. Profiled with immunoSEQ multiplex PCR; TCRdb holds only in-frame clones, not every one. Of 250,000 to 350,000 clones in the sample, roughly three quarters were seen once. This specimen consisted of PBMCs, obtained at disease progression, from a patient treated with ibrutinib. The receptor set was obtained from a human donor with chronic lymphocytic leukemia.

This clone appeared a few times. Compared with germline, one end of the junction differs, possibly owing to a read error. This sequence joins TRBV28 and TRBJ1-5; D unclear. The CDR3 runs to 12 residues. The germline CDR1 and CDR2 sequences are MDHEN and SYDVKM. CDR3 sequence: CASRLSWKSQHF. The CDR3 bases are TGTGCCAGCAGATTATCCTGGAAGTCCCAGCATTTT.

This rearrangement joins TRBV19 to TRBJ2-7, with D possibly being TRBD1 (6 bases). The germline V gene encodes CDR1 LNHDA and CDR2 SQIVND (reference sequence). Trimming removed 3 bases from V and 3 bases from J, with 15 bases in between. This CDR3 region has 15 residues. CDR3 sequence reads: CASSINRVSVYEQYF. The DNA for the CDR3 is TGTGCCAGTAGTATCAACAGGGTGAGCGTCTACGAGCAGTACTTC.

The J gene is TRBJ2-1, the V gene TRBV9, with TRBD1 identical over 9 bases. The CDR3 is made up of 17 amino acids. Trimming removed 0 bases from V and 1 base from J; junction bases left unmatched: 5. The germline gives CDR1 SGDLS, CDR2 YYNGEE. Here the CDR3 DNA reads TGTGCCAGCAGCGTAGGAACAGGGGGCTGGTCCTACAATGAGCAGTTCTTC. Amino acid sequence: CASSVGTGGWSYNEQFF.

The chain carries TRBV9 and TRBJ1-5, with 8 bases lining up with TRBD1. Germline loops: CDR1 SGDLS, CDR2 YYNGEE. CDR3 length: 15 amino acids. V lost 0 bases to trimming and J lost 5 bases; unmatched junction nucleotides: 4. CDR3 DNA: TGTGCCAGCAGCGTAGCCGACAGGGGCGATCAGCCCCAGCATTTT. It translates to CASSVADRGDQPQHF.

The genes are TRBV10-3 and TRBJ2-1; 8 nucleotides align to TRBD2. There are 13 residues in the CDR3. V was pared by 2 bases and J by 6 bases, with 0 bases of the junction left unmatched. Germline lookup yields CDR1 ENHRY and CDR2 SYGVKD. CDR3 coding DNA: TGTGCCATCAGTGAGGGACTAGCCAATGAGCAGTTCTTC. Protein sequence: CAISEGLANEQFF.

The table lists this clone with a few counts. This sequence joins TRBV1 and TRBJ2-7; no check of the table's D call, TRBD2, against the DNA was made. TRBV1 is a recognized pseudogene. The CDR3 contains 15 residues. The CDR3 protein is CTSSQDYGASYEQYF. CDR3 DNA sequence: TGCACCAGCAGCCAAGACTACGGAGCATCCTACGAGCAGTACTTC.

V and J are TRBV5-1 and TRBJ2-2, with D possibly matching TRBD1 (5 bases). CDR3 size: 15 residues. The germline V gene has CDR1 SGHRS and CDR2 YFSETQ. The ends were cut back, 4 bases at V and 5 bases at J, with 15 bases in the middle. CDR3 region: CASSVTVIGTGELFF. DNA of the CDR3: TGCGCCAGCAGCGTGACAGTAATCGGAACCGGGGAGCTGTTTTTT.

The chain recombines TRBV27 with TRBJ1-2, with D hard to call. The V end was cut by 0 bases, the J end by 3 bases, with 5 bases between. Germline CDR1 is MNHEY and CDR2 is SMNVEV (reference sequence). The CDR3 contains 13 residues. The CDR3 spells CASSLSGDYGYTF. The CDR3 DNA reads TGTGCCAGCAGTTTATCGGGAGACTATGGCTACACCTTC.

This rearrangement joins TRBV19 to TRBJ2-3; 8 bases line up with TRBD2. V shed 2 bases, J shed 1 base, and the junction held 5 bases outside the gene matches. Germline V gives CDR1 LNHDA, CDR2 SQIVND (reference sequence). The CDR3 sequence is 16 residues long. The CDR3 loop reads CASSIISGGGTDTQYF. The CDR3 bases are TGTGCCAGTAGTATAATCAGCGGGGGCGGCACAGATACGCAGTATTTT.

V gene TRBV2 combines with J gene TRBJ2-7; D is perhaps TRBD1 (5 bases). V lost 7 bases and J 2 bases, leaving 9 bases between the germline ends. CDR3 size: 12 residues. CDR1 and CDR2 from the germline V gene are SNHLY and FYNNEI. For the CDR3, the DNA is TGTGCCAGCAAGCCAGGGCCCTACGAGCAGTACTTC. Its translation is CASKPGPYEQYF.

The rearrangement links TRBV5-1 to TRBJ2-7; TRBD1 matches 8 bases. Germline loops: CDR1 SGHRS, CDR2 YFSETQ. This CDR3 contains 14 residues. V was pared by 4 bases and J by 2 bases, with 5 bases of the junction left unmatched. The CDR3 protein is CASSDGTGPYEQYF. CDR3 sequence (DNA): TGCGCCAGCAGCGACGGGACAGGCCCCTACGAGCAGTACTTC. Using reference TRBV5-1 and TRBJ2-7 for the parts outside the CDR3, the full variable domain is KAGVTQTPRYLIKTRGQQVTLSCSPISGHRSVSWYQQTPGQGLQFLFEYFSETQRNKGNFPGRFSGRQFSNSRSEMNVSTLELGDSALYLCASSDGTGPYEQYFGPGTRLTVT.

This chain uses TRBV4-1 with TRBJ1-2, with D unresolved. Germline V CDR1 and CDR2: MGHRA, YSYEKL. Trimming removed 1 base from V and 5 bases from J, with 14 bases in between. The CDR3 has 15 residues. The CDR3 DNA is TGCGCCAGCAGCCAAGTCAGGTCCTCTGGGTATGGCTACACCTTC. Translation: CASSQVRSSGYGYTF.

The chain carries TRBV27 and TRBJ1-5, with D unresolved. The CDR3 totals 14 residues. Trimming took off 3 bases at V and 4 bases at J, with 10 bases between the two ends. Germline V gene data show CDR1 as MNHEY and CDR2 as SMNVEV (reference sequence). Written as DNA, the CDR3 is TGTGCCAGCAGTTTCGGTGGGTCTAATCAGCCCCAGCATTTT. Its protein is CASSFGGSNQPQHF.

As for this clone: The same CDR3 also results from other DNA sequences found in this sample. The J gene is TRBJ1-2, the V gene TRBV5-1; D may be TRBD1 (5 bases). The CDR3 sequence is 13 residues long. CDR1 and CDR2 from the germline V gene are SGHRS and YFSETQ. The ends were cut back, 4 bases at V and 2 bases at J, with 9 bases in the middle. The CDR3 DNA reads TGCGCCAGCAGCAGGGACCCCAACTATGGCTACACCTTC. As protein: CASSRDPNYGYTF.

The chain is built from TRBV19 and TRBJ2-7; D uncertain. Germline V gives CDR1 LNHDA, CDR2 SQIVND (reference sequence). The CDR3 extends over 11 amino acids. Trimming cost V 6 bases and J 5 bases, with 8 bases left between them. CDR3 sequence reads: CASRSAHEQYF. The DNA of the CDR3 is TGTGCCAGTAGGTCCGCCCACGAGCAGTACTTC. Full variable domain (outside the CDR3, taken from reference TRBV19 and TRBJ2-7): DGGITQSPKYLFRKEGQNVTLSCEQNLNHDAMYWYRQDPGQGLRLIYYSQIVNDFQKGDIAEGYSVSREKKESFPLTVTSAQKNPTAFYLCASRSAHEQYFGPGTRLTVT.

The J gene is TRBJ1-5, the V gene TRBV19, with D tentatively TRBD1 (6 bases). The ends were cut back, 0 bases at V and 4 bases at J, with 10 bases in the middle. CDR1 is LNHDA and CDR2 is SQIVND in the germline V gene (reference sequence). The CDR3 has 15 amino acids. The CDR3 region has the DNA TGTGCCAGTAGTATAGACGGGGGGCGGAATCAGCCCCAGCATTTT. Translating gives CASSIDGGRNQPQHF.

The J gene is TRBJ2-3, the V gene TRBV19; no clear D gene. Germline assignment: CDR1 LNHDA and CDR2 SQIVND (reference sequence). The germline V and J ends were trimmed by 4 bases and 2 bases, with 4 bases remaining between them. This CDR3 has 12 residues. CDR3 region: CASSKNTDTQYF. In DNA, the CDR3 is TGTGCCAGTAGTAAAAACACAGATACGCAGTATTTT.

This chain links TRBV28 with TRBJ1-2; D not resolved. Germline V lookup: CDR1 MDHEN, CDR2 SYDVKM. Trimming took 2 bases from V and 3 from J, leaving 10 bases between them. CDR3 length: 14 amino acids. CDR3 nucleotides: TGTGCCAGCAGTTTACCCTCTCTGTACTATGGCTACACCTTC. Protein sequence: CASSLPSLYYGYTF.

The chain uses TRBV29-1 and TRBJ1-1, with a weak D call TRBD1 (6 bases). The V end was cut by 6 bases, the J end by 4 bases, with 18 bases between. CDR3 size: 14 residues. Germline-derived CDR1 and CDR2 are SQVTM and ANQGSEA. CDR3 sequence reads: CSVRGRGGITEAFF. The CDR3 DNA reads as TGCAGCGTAAGGGGCAGGGGAGGTATCACTGAAGCTTTCTTT.

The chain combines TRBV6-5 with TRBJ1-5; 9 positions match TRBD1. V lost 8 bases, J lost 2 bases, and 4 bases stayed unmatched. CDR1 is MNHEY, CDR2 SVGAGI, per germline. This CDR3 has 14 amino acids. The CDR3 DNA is TGTGCCAGCGGGAGACAGGGGGGCAATCAGCCCCAGCATTTT. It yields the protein CASGRQGGNQPQHF.

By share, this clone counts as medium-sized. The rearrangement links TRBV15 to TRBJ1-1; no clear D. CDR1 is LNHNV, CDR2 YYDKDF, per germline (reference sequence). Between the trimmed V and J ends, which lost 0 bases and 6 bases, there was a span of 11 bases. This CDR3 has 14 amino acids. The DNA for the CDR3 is TGTGCCACCAGCAGAGACAGCCTCGACCCTGAAGCTTTCTTT. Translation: CATSRDSLDPEAFF.

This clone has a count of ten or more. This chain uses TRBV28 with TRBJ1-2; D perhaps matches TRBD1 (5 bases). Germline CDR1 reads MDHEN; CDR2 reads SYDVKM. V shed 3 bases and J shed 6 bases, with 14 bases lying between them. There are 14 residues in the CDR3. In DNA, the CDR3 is TGTGCCAGCAGTTTCTCCCGGACATGGCATGGCTACACCTTC. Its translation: CASSFSRTWHGYTF.

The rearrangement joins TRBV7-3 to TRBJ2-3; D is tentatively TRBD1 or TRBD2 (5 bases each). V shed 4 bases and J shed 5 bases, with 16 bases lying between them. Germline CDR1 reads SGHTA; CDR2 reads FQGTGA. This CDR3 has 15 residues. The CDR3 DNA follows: TGTGCCAGCAGCTCCCCCGGGACCAATCAAGATACGCAGTATTTT. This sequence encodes CASSSPGTNQDTQYF.

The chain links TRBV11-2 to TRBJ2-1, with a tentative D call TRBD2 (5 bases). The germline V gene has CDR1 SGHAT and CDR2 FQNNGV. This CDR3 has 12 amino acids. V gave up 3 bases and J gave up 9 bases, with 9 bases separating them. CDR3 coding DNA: TGTGCCAGCAGCTTTTCCAGCGGTGAGCAGTTCTTC. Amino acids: CASSFSSGEQFF.

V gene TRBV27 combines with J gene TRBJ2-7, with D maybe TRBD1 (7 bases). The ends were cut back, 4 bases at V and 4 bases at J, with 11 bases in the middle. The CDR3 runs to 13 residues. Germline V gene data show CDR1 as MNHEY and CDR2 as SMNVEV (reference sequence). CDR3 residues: CASSYAGGYEQYF. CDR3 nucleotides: TGTGCCAGCAGTTACGCAGGGGGGTACGAGCAGTACTTC.